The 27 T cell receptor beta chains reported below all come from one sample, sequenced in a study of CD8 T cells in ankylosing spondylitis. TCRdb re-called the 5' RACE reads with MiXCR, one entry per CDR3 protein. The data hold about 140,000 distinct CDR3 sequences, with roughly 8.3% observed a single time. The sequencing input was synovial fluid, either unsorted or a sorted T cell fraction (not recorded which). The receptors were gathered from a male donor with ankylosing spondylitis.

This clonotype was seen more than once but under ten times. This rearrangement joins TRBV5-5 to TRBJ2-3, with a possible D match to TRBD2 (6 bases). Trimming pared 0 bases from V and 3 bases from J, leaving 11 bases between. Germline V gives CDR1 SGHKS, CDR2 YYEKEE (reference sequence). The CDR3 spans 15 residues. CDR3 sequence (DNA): TGTGCCAGCAGCTTGGCGGGGGATGCGACAGATACGCAGTATTTT. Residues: CASSLAGDATDTQYF.

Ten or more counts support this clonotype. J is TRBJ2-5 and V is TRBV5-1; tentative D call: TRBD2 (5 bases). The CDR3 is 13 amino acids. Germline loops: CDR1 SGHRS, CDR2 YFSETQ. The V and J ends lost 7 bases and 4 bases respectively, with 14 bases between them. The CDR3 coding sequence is TGCGCCAGCGCAAGAGGGAACGGAGAGACCCAGTACTTC. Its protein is CASARGNGETQYF.

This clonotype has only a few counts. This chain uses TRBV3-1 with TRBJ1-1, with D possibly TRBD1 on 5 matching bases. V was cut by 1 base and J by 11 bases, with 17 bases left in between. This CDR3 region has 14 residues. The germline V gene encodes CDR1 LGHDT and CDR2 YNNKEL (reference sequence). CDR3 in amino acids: CASSQVDIGAGAFF. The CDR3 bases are TGTGCCAGCAGCCAAGTAGATATAGGGGCAGGGGCTTTCTTT.

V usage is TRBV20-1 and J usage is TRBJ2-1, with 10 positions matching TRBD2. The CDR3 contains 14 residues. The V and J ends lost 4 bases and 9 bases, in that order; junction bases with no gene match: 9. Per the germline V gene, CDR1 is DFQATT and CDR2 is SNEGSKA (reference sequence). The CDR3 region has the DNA TGCAGTGCTATACCTAGCGGGAGAGACCGTGAGCAGTTCTTC. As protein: CSAIPSGRDREQFF.

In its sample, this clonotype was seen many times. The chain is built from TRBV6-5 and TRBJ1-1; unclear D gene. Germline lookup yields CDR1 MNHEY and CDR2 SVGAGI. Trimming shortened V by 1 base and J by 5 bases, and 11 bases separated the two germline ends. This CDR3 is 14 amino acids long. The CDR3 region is CASSYYRLGTEAFF. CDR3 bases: TGTGCCAGCAGTTACTACCGGCTAGGGACTGAAGCTTTCTTT.

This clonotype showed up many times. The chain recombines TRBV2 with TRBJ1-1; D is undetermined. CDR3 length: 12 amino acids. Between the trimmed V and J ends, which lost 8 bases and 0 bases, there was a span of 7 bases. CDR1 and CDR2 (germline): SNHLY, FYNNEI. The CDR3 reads CASGRLNTEAFF. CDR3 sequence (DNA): TGTGCCAGCGGGCGCTTGAACACTGAAGCTTTCTTT.

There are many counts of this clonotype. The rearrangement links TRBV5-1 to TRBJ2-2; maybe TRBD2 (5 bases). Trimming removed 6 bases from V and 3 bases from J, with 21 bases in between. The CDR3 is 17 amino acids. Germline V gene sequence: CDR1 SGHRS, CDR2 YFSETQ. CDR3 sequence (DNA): TGCGCCAGCACCCTTGGCTCGGGGTCGTGGCACACCGGGGAGCTGTTTTTT. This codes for CASTLGSGSWHTGELFF.

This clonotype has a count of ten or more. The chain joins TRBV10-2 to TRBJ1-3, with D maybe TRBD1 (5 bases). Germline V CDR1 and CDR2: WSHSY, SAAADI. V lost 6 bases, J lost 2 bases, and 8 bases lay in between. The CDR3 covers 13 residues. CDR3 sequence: CASSWDAGNTIYF. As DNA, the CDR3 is TGCGCCAGCAGCTGGGACGCTGGAAACACCATATATTTT.

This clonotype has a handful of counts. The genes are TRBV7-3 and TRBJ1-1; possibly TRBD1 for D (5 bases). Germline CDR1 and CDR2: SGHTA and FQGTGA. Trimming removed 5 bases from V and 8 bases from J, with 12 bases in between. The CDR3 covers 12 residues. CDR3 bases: TGTGCCAGCAGCCCCGGTGGGGGAGAAGCTTTCTTT. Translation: CASSPGGGEAFF.

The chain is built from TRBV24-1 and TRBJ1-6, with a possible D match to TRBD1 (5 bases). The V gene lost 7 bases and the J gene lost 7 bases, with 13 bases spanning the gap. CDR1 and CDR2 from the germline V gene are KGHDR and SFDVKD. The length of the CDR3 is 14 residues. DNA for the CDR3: TGTGCCACCAGGGGACCGGGACGGAATTCACCCCTCCACTTT. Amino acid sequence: CATRGPGRNSPLHF.

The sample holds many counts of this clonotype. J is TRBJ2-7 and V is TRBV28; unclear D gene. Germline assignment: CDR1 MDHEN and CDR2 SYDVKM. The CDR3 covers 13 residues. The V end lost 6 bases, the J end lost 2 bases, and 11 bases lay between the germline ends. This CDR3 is CASSTRNPYEQYF. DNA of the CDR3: TGTGCCAGCAGCACCAGGAATCCCTACGAGCAGTACTTC.

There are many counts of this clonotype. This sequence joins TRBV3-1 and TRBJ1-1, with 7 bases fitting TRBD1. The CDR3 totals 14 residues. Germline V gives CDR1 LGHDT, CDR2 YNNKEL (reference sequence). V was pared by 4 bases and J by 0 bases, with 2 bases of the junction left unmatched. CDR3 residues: CASSLRGVNTEAFF. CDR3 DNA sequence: TGTGCCAGCAGCCTCAGGGGGGTGAACACTGAAGCTTTCTTT.

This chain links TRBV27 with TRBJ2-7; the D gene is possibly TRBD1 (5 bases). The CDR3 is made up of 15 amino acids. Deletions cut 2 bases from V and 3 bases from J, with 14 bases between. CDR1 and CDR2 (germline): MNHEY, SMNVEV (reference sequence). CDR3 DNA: TGTGCCAGCAGTTTACGACAGACGTTACTCTACGAGCAGTACTTC. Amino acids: CASSLRQTLLYEQYF.

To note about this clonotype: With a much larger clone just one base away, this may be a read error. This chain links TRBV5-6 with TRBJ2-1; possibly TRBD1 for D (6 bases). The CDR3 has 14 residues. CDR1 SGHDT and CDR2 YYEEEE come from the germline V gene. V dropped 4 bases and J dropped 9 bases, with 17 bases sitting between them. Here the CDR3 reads CASSAGTFWGEQFF. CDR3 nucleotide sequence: TGTGCCAGCAGCGCCGGGACATTCTGGGGTGAGCAGTTCTTC.

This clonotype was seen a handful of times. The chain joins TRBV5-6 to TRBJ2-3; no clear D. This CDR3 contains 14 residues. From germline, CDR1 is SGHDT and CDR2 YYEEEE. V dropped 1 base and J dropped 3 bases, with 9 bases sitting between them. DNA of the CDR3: TGTGCCAGCAGCTTGAGGCGATTGACAGATACGCAGTATTTT. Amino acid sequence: CASSLRRLTDTQYF. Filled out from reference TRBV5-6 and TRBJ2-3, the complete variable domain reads DAGVTQSPTHLIKTRGQQVTLRCSPKSGHDTVSWYQQALGQGPQFIFQYYEEEERQRGNFPDRFSGHQFPNYSSELNVNALLLGDSALYLCASSLRRLTDTQYFGPGTRLTVL.

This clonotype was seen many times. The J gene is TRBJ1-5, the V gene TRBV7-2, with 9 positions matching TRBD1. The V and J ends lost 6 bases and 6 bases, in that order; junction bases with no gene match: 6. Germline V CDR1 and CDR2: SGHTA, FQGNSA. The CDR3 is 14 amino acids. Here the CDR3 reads CASSLTGGRQPQHF. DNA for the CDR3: TGTGCCAGCAGTCTTACAGGGGGCCGTCAGCCCCAGCATTTT. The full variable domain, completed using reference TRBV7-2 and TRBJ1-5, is GAGVSQSPSNKVTEKGKDVELRCDPISGHTALYWYRQSLGQGLEFLIYFQGNSAPDKSGLPSDRFSAERTGGSVSTLTIQRTQQEDSAVYLCASSLTGGRQPQHFGDGTRLSIL.

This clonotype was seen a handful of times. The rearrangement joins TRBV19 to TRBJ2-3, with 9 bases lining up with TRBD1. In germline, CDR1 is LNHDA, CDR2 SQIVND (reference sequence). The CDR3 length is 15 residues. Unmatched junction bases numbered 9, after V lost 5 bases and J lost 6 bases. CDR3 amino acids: CASSASGTGTDTQYF. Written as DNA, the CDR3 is TGTGCCAGTAGTGCTTCCGGGACAGGGACCGATACGCAGTATTTT. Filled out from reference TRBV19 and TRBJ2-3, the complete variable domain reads DGGITQSPKYLFRKEGQNVTLSCEQNLNHDAMYWYRQDPGQGLRLIYYSQIVNDFQKGDIAEGYSVSREKKESFPLTVTSAQKNPTAFYLCASSASGTGTDTQYFGPGTRLTVL.

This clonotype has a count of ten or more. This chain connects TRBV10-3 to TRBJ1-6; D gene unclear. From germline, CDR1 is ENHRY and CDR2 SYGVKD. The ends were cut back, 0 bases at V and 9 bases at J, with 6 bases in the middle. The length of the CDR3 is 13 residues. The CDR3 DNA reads TGTGCCATCAGTGAGTCTGAGTTTTCACCCCTCCACTTT. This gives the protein CAISESEFSPLHF.

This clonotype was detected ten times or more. The CDR3 loop reads CSVLQGSYTEAFF. The CDR3 nucleotides are TGCAGCGTTCTTCAGGGAAGTTACACTGAAGCTTTCTTT. The chain carries TRBV29-1 and TRBJ1-1; D is perhaps TRBD1 (5 bases). The CDR3 is 13 residues long. V lost 5 bases, J lost 3 bases, and 13 bases lay in between. Germline V gene data show CDR1 as SQVTM and CDR2 as ANQGSEA.

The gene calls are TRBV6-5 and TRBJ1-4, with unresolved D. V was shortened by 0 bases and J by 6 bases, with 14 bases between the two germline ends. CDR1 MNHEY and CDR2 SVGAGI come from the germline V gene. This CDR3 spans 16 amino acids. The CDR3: CASSYSRPALDEKLFF. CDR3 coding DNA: TGTGCCAGCAGTTACTCGAGGCCAGCATTAGATGAAAAACTGTTTTTT.

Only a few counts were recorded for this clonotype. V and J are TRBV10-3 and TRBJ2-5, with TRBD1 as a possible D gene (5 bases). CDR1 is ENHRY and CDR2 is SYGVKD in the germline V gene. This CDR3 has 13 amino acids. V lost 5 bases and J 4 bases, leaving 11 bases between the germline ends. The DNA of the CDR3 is TGTGCCATCAGTAATCAGGGTTCAGAGACCCAGTACTTC. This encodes CAISNQGSETQYF.

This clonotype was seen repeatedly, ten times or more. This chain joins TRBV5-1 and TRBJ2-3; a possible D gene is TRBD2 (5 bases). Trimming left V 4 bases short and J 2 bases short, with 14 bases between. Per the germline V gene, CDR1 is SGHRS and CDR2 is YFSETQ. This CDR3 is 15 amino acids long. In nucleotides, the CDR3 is TGCGCCAGCAGCCCGCCGGACTGGTACACAGATACGCAGTATTTT. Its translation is CASSPPDWYTDTQYF.

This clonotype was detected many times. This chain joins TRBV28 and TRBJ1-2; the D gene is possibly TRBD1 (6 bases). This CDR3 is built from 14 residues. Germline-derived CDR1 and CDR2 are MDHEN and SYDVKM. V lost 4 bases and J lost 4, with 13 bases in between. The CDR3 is CASSSSTGLYGYTF. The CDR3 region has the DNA TGTGCCAGCAGTTCATCGACAGGTCTCTATGGCTACACCTTC.

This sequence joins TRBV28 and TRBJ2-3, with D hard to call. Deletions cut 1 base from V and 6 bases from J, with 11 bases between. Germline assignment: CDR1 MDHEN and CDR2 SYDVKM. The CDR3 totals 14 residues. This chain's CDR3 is CASSLFAQADTQYF. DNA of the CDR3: TGTGCCAGCAGTTTATTTGCCCAAGCGGATACGCAGTATTTT.

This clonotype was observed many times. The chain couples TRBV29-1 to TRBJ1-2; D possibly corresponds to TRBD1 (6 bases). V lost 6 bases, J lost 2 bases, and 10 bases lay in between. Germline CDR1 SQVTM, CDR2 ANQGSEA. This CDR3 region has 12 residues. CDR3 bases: TGCAGCGTCTGGACAGAAAACTATGGCTACACCTTC. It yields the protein CSVWTENYGYTF.

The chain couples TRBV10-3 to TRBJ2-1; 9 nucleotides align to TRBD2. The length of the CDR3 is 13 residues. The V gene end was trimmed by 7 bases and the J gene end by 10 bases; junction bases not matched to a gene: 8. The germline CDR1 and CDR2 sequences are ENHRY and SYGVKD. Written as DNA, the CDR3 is TGTGCCATCACGGGCGGCGGGAGGGGCGAGCAGTTCTTC. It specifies CAITGGGRGEQFF.

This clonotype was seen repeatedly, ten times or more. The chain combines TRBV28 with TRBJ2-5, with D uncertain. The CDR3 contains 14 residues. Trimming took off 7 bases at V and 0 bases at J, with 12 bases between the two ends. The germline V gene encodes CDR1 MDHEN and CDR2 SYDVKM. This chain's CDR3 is CASTPLKYQETQYF. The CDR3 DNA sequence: TGTGCCAGCACCCCCCTAAAGTACCAAGAGACCCAGTACTTC. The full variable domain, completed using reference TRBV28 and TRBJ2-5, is DVKVTQSSRYLVKRTGEKVFLECVQDMDHENMFWYRQDPGLGLRLIYFSYDVKMKEKGDIPEGYSVSREKKERFSLILESASTNQTSMYLCASTPLKYQETQYFGPGTRLLVL.